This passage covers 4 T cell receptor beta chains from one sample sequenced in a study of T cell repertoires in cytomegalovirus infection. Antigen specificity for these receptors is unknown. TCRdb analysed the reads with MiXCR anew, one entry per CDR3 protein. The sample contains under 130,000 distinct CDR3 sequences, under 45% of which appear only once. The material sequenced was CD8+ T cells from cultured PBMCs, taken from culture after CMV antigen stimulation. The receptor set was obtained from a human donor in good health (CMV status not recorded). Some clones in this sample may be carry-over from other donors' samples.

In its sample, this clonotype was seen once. CDR3 region: CASSTRQGRETQYF. The CDR3 region has the DNA TGTGCCAGCAGCACCCGACAGGGTCGTGAGACCCAGTACTTC. The gene calls are TRBV9 and TRBJ2-5, with TRBD1 matching over 7 bases. The CDR3 extends over 14 amino acids. Germline values: CDR1 SGDLS, CDR2 YYNGEE. V shed 4 bases and J 5 bases; nucleotides not matched to a gene: 8.

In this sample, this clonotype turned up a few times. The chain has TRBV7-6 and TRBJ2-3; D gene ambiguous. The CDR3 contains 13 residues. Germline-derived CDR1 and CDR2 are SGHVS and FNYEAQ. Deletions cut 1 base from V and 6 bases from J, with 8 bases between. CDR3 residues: CASSLGVGDTQYF. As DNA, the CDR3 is TGTGCCAGCAGCTTAGGAGTGGGGGATACGCAGTATTTT.

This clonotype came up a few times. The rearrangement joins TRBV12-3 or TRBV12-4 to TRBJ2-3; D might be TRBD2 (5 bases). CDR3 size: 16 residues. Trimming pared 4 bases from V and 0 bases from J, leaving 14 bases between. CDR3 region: CASSSYLGVSTDTQYF. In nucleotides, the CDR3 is TGTGCCAGCAGTTCCTACCTCGGGGTCAGCACAGATACGCAGTATTTT.

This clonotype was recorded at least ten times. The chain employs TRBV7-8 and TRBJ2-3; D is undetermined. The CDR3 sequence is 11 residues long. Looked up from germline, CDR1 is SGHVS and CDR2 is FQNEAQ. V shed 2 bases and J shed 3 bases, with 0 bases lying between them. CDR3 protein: CASSLTDTQYF. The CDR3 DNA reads TGTGCCAGCAGCTTAACAGATACGCAGTATTTT.